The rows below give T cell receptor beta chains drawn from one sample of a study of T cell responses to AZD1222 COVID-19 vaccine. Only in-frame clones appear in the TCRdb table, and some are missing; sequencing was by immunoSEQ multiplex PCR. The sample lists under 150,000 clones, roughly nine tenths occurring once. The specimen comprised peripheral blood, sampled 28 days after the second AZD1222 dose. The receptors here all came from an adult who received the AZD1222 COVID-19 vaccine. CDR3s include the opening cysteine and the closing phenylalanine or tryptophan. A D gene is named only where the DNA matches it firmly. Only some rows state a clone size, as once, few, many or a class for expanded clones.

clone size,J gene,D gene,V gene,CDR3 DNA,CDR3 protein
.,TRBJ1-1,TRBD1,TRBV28,TGTGCCAGCAGGGGACAGCAGCCGGGGGGGATGAACACTGAAGCTTTCTTT,CASRGQQPGGMNTEAFF
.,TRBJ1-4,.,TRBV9,TGTGCCAGCAGCGTAGGTCAGGGCGGGACTAATGAAAAACTGTTTTTT,CASSVGQGGTNEKLFF
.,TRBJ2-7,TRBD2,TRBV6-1,TGTGCCAGCAGTGAAGGATGGCCTAGCGGGAGCCCCGAGCAGTACTTC,CASSEGWPSGSPEQYF
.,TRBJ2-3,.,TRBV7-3,TGTGCCAGCAGCTTAAGTGTGGGGGGTACGCAGTATTTT,CASSLSVGGTQYF
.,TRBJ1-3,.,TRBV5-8,TGTGCCAGCAGCTTCTCCGGGAGCTCTGGAAACACCATATATTTT,CASSFSGSSGNTIYF
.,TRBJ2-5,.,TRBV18,TGTGCCAGCTCACCCCCGGGGTCAGAGACCCAGTACTTC,CASSPPGSETQYF
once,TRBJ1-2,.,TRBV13,TGTGCCAGCAGCTTCATCACCCCAGGGGTTAAGGCTGGCTACACCTTC,CASSFITPGVKAGYTF
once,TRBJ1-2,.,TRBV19,TGTGCCAGTAGTATAGGGGCGGCGGACTATGGCTACACCTTC,CASSIGAADYGYTF
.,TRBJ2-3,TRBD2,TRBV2,TGTGCCAGCGACCTACTAGCGGAGACAGATACGCAGTATTTT,CASDLLAETDTQYF
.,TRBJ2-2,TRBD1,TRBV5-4,TGTGCCAGCGCACAAGGGGGACAGGGGAAGGCCGGGGAGCTGTTTTTT,CASAQGGQGKAGELFF
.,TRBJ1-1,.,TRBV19,TGTGCCAGTAGTATGGGGGGCGCGGACACTGAAGCTTTCTTT,CASSMGGADTEAFF
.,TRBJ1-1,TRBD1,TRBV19,TGTGCCAGTAGTTTCCGAAGGGGGCCGAACACTGAAGCTTTCTTT,CASSFRRGPNTEAFF
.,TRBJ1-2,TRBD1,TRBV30,TGTGCCTGGAGTCCGGGACAGGGGACCTCTCAACTCTTC,CAWSPGQGTSQLF
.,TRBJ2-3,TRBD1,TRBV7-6,TGTGCCAGCAGCTACGGGGACAGCCGCACAGATACGCAGTATTTT,CASSYGDSRTDTQYF
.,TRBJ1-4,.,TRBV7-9,TGTGCCAGCAGCTTAGGACAGTCTAATGAAAAACTGTTTTTT,CASSLGQSNEKLFF
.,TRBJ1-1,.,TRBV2,TGTGCCAGCAGTGAAGGCAAGCACACTGAAGCTTTCTTT,CASSEGKHTEAFF
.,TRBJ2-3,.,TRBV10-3,TGTGCCATCAGTTACCAGGGGGGGTCGTCGGATACGCAGTATTTT,CAISYQGGSSDTQYF
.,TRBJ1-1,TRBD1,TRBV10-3,TGTGCCACCGGACAGGCGAACACTGAAGCTTTCTTT,CATGQANTEAFF
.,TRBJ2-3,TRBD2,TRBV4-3,TGCGCCAGCAGCCAAGCTCCACTCCCTAGCGGGGGGGCAACAGATACGCAGTATTTT,CASSQAPLPSGGATDTQYF
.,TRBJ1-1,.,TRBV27,TGTGCCAGCAGTCCGGTCCTGGGCCTCAACACTGAAGCTTTCTTT,CASSPVLGLNTEAFF
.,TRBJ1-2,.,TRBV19,TGTGCCAGTAGTCCTGAAAGCTATGGCTACACCTTC,CASSPESYGYTF
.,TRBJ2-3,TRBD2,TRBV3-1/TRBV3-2,TGTGCCAGCAGCCTCGCCGGGACTAGCGGGATTGGCACAGATACGCAGTATTTT,CASSLAGTSGIGTDTQYF